The rows below give T cell receptor beta chains drawn from one sample of a study of cytotoxic CD8 clonotypes in ibrutinib-treated CLL. Using immunoSEQ multiplex PCR, the repertoire was profiled, and TCRdb retains in-frame clones only, with some absent. The data hold over 130,000 clones, with approximately 80% observed a single time. The sample consisted of PBMCs, taken after 36 months of ibrutinib treatment. The receptors shown here come from a human donor with chronic lymphocytic leukemia. The CDR3 runs from the conserved cysteine through the conserved F or W. Each record gives: D gene, clone size, J gene, V gene, CDR3 DNA, CDR3 protein. D genes are given only for firm matches. Clone size is not always given. Where it is, it says once, few, many or a class for expanded clones.

d_call: TRBD2
clone_size: -
j_call: TRBJ2-7
v_call: TRBV4-1
cdr3_nt: TGCGCCAGCAGACTAGCGGGAGGCTCCTACGAGCAGTACTTC
cdr3_aa: CASRLAGGSYEQYF

d_call: TRBD1
clone_size: once
j_call: TRBJ2-7
v_call: TRBV11-2
cdr3_nt: TGTGCCAGCGGGACAGAGATCTCCTACGAGCAGTACTTC
cdr3_aa: CASGTEISYEQYF

d_call: TRBD1
clone_size: -
j_call: TRBJ1-2
v_call: TRBV10-3
cdr3_nt: TGTGCCATCAGTCCCGACAGGGGGACCTATGGCTACACCTTC
cdr3_aa: CAISPDRGTYGYTF

d_call: -
clone_size: -
j_call: TRBJ1-1
v_call: TRBV9
cdr3_nt: TGTGCCAGCAGCCCCCGACAGAAGAACACTGAAGCTTTCTTT
cdr3_aa: CASSPRQKNTEAFF

d_call: -
clone_size: -
j_call: TRBJ2-2
v_call: TRBV6-5
cdr3_nt: TGTGCCAGCCAACGGACAGAGACCGGGGAGCTGTTTTTT
cdr3_aa: CASQRTETGELFF

d_call: -
clone_size: -
j_call: TRBJ1-3
v_call: TRBV7-9
cdr3_nt: TGTGCCAGCGAACGAGGCGGAGGCAGTTACTCTGGAAACACCATATATTTT
cdr3_aa: CASERGGGSYSGNTIYF

d_call: -
clone_size: -
j_call: TRBJ1-4
v_call: TRBV6-1
cdr3_nt: TGTGCCAGCAGAGGACAGTTTGCAACTAATGAAAAACTGTTTTTT
cdr3_aa: CASRGQFATNEKLFF

d_call: -
clone_size: -
j_call: TRBJ2-7
v_call: TRBV10-3
cdr3_nt: TGTGCCATCAGTGAGCCATATAACAGGGAAGGGGTCGAGCAGTACTTC
cdr3_aa: CAISEPYNREGVEQYF

d_call: -
clone_size: -
j_call: TRBJ1-5
v_call: TRBV25-1
cdr3_nt: TGTGCCAGCAGTGAACGGGCGAGTTATCAGCCCCAGCATTTT
cdr3_aa: CASSERASYQPQHF

d_call: -
clone_size: -
j_call: TRBJ2-1
v_call: TRBV5-1
cdr3_nt: TGCGCCAGCAGCTTCCCGGGACAACGCTACAATGAGCAGTTCTTC
cdr3_aa: CASSFPGQRYNEQFF

d_call: -
clone_size: -
j_call: TRBJ1-5
v_call: TRBV19
cdr3_nt: TGTGCCAGTAGTATACGGGTCGGGGGCAATCAGCCCCAGCATTTT
cdr3_aa: CASSIRVGGNQPQHF

d_call: -
clone_size: few
j_call: TRBJ1-3
v_call: TRBV28
cdr3_nt: TGTGCCAGCAGTTTGGCCGCAGGGGGAAACACCATATATTTT
cdr3_aa: CASSLAAGGNTIYF

d_call: -
clone_size: -
j_call: TRBJ1-1
v_call: TRBV25-1
cdr3_nt: TGTGCCAGCAGCAGGGAACACGTCACTGAAGCTTTCTTT
cdr3_aa: CASSREHVTEAFF

d_call: -
clone_size: -
j_call: TRBJ2-7
v_call: TRBV5-4
cdr3_nt: TGTGCCAGCAGCCCACACGCCGGGGTGGTAGCCTACGAGCAGTACTTC
cdr3_aa: CASSPHAGVVAYEQYF

d_call: TRBD2
clone_size: -
j_call: TRBJ2-1
v_call: TRBV6-5
cdr3_nt: TGTGCCAGCAGTTATTCTAGCGGGAGAGTTGAGCAGTTCTTC
cdr3_aa: CASSYSSGRVEQFF

d_call: TRBD1
clone_size: -
j_call: TRBJ1-4
v_call: TRBV10-3
cdr3_nt: TGTGCCATCAGTTCACAGGGGTCTAATGAAAAACTGTTTTTT
cdr3_aa: CAISSQGSNEKLFF

d_call: TRBD2
clone_size: -
j_call: TRBJ2-1
v_call: TRBV5-1
cdr3_nt: TGCGCCAGCAGCCCCCTTAAAACTAGCGGGGGGTGGCAGTTCTTC
cdr3_aa: CASSPLKTSGGWQFF

d_call: -
clone_size: few
j_call: TRBJ1-5
v_call: TRBV2
cdr3_nt: TGTGCCAGCAGTGATGCTATAAATCAGCCCCAGCATTTT
cdr3_aa: CASSDAINQPQHF

d_call: -
clone_size: -
j_call: TRBJ1-2
v_call: TRBV5-1
cdr3_nt: TGCGCCAGCAACCCCGGACAGAGGATCTATGGCTACACCTTC
cdr3_aa: CASNPGQRIYGYTF

d_call: -
clone_size: -
j_call: TRBJ2-5
v_call: TRBV18
cdr3_nt: TGTGCCACTACGGGGCTTCAAGAGACCCAGTACTTC
cdr3_aa: CATTGLQETQYF

d_call: -
clone_size: -
j_call: TRBJ1-2
v_call: TRBV6-1
cdr3_nt: TGTGCCAGCAGAGTCCAGGGCGGGGCGTATGGCTACACCTTC
cdr3_aa: CASRVQGGAYGYTF

d_call: -
clone_size: -
j_call: TRBJ2-5
v_call: TRBV9
cdr3_nt: TGTGCCAGCAGCGTAGGGGGAATTGGGGAGACCCAGTACTTC
cdr3_aa: CASSVGGIGETQYF

d_call: -
clone_size: -
j_call: TRBJ1-1
v_call: TRBV19
cdr3_nt: TGTGCCAGTAGCCCCAACCTAGGGGCGAAAGCTGAAGCTTTCTTT
cdr3_aa: CASSPNLGAKAEAFF

d_call: -
clone_size: once
j_call: TRBJ1-5
v_call: TRBV5-5
cdr3_nt: TGTGCCAGCAGCCTCCGGGGGGGTAATCAGCCCCAGCATTTT
cdr3_aa: CASSLRGGNQPQHF

d_call: TRBD1
clone_size: few
j_call: TRBJ1-5
v_call: TRBV2
cdr3_nt: TGTGCCAGCAGTCAACAGGGGTATAGCAATCAGCCCCAGCATTTT
cdr3_aa: CASSQQGYSNQPQHF

d_call: -
clone_size: -
j_call: TRBJ2-4
v_call: TRBV2
cdr3_nt: TGTGCCAGCAGTGAAGCCAGAGGGGGGCTCGGGACCAAAAACATTCAGTACTTC
cdr3_aa: CASSEARGGLGTKNIQYF

d_call: -
clone_size: -
j_call: TRBJ1-3
v_call: TRBV19
cdr3_nt: TGTGCCAGTAGCTCCAACTCTGGAAACACCATATATTTT
cdr3_aa: CASSSNSGNTIYF